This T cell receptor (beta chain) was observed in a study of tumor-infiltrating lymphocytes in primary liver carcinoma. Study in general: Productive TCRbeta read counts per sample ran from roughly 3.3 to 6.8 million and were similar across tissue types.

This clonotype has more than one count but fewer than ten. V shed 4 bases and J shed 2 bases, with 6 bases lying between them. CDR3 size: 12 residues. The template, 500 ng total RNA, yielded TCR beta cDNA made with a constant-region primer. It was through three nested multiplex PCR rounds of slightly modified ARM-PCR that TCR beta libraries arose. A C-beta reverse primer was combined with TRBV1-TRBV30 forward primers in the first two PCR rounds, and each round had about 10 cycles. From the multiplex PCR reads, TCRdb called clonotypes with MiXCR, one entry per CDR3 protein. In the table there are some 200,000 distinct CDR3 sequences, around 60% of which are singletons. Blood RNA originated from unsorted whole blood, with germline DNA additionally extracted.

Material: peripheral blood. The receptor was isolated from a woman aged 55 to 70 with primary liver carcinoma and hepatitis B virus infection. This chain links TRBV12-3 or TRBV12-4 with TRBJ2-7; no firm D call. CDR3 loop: CASSSRPYEQYF. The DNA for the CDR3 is TGTGCCAGCAGTTCCCGCCCCTACGAGCAGTACTTC.